A selection of T cell receptor beta chains follows, all from one sample in a study of Graves' ophthalmopathy and Graves' hyperthyroidism. TCRdb passed the multiplex PCR reads through MiXCR, listing each CDR3 protein once. The data show a few hundred thousand distinct CDR3 sequences, approximately 37% seen once. The sample taken for sequencing was peripheral blood or thyroid tissue (not recorded which). Source of these receptors: an adult man with Graves' hyperthyroidism. CDR3s include the opening cysteine and the closing phenylalanine or tryptophan. The D gene is left open where the match is weak. Clone sizes are given selectively: once, few, many, or a class where the clone is expanded.

V	size	J	D	CDR3	DNA
TRBV7-9	few	TRBJ2-7	-	CASSRRQIHSYEQYF	TGTGCCAGCAGCCGACGACAGATCCACTCCTACGAGCAGTACTTC
TRBV7-9	-	TRBJ2-7	TRBD2	CASSQGIGLAGRLGEQYF	TGTGCCAGCAGCCAAGGGATCGGACTAGCGGGACGATTAGGTGAGCAGTACTTC
TRBV5-1	many	TRBJ2-2	TRBD2	CASSLAGSGALTGELFF	TGCGCCAGCAGCTTGGCTGGGAGCGGGGCCTTAACCGGGGAGCTGTTTTTT
TRBV7-2	-	TRBJ1-1	-	CASSAQTNTEAFF	TGTGCCAGCAGCGCCCAGACGAACACTGAAGCTTTCTTT
TRBV20-1	-	TRBJ2-2	TRBD2	CSAGGGAGGLTGELFF	TGCAGTGCTGGAGGTGGAGCGGGAGGCCTCACCGGGGAGCTGTTTTTT
TRBV2	few	TRBJ1-1	-	CASSEARNAEAFF	TGTGCCAGCAGTGAAGCGAGAAACGCTGAAGCTTTCTTT
TRBV7-2	many	TRBJ2-7	-	CASSRSAVAETSYEQYF	TGTGCCAGCAGTCGGTCGGCGGTTGCGGAGACTTCCTACGAGCAGTACTTC
TRBV7-2	-	TRBJ2-7	-	CASSNPSPPASSYEQYF	TGTGCCAGCAGTAACCCTTCACCCCCCGCGTCCTCCTACGAGCAGTACTTC
TRBV12-3/TRBV12-4	-	TRBJ2-5	-	CASSFGLETQYF	TGTGCCAGCAGTTTTGGACTCGAGACCCAGTACTTC
TRBV3-1	many	TRBJ2-5	-	CASSRPGSAETQYF	TGTGCCAGCAGCCGTCCAGGGTCGGCGGAGACCCAGTACTTC
TRBV20-1	few	TRBJ1-2	-	CSADSPYGYTF	TGCAGTGCAGACAGCCCCTATGGCTACACCTTC